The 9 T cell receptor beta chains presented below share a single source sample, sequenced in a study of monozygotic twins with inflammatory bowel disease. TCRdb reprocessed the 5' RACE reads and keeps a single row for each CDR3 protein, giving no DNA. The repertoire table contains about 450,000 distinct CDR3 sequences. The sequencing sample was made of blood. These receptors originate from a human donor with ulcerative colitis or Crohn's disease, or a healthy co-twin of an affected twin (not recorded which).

This chain's CDR3 is CASSPLATSSGNTIYF. The V call is TRBV18, the J call TRBJ1-3. The CDR3 has 16 residues. Per germline, CDR1 KGHSH and CDR2 LQKENI.

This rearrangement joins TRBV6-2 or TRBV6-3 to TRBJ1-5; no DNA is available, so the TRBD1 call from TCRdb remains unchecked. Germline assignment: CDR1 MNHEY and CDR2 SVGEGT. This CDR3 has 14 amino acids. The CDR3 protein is CASSRQGENQPQHF.

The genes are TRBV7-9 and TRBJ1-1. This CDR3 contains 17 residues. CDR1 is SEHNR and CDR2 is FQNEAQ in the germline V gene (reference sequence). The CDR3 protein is CASSSLDRGFMNTEAFF.

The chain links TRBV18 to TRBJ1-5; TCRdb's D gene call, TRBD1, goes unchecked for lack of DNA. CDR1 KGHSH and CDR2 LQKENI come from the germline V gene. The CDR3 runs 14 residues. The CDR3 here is CASSTDRVGQPQHF.

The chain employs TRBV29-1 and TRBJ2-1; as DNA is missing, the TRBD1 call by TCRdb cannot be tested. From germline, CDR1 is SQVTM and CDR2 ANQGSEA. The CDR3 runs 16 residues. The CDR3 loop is CSVTRTGRSLYNEQFF.

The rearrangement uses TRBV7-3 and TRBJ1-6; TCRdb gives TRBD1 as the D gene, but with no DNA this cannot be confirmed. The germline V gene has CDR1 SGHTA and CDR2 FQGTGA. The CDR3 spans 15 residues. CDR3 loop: CASSLYGGINSPLHF.

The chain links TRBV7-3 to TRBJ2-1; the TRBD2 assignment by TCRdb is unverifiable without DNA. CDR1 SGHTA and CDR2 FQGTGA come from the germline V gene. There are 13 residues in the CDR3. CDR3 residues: CASSLRQGHEQFF. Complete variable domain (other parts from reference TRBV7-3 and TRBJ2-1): GAGVSQTPSNKVTEKGKYVELRCDPISGHTALYWYRQSLGQGPEFLIYFQGTGAADDSGLPNDRFFAVRPEGSVSTLKIQRTERGDSAVYLCASSLRQGHEQFFGPGTRLTVL.

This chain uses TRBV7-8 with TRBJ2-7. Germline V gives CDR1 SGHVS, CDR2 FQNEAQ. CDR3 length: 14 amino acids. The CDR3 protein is CASSLRLNTYEQYF.

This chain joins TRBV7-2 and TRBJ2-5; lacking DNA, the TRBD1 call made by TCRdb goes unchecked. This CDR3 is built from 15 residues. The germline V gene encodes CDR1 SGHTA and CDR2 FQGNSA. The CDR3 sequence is CASSLAVATGGTQYF.